This entry concerns a single T cell receptor (beta chain). No cognate antigen has been identified for it. No base-level quality is on record; no much larger clone is a single base apart. This sample is part of a study of CD8+ T cells in alopecia areata (dated by TCRdb to 2016 to 2018). Regarding the study in general: Treated patients were enrolled in an open-label pilot trial of oral tofacitinib at 5 to 10 mg twice daily for moderate-to-severe alopecia areata. Patients stayed on tofacitinib for 6 to 18 months and then had 6 months of follow-up off drug so that delayed response and recurrence could be assessed. In treated patients, disease severity was measured using the SALT score, which gives the percentage of scalp surface area affected. High-throughput TCRbeta sequencing was used to examine T cell clonal expansion in alopecia areata in both the C3H/HeJ mouse model and human patients. Human TCRbeta sequencing covered scalp tissue and sorted CD4+ and CD8+ peripheral blood T cells from patchy and totalis/universalis alopecia areata patients and healthy controls. Tofacitinib-treated patients had biopsies at baseline and at 4 and 24 weeks of treatment, with a later scalp biopsy in several patients. Scalp clonality was compared among normal scalp (n=4), patchy alopecia areata scalp (n=8), and alopecia totalis/universalis scalp (n=8). RNA was obtained with the PAXgene miRNA kit for fixed scalp, the miRNeasy kit for PBMCs, and the RNeasy kit for mouse skin. TCRbeta CDR3 regions were amplified by immunoSEQ multiplex PCR with 35 Vbeta forward and 13 Jbeta reverse primers. Study-wide conclusions, independent of this receptor: Lesional scalp, especially in alopecia totalis/universalis, showed higher clonality and more expanded CD8+ clones than normal scalp, suggesting antigenic drive. Many expanded lesional clones persisted in scalp and blood during tofacitinib treatment, which may partly explain relapse after stopping treatment. Because the treated cohort was small and included a single nonresponder, larger studies are needed to assess links between baseline CD8+ expansion and response. TCR sequences shared between patients were less clear than in mice, possibly partly because of HLA diversity in the patient population. Unlike mouse skin, where gammadelta T cells dominate, normal human skin contains resident alphabeta T cells that get sequenced too, which complicates analysis of the scalp TCR repertoire. With tofacitinib, both scalp clonality and the number of expanded CD8+ clones among the top 100 scalp clones went down significantly.

Libraries were made using the immunoSEQ multiplex PCR assay. RNA was extracted from all samples and reverse transcribed into cDNA as template for TCR sequencing. First-strand cDNA was synthesized with SuperScript III using a 2:1 mix of oligo-dT and random hexamers. A synthetic immune receptor repertoire was used to measure amplification bias, and any remaining bias was corrected computationally. The paper's processing steps were these. Raw reads were preprocessed to remove errors, and CDR3 was defined according to IMGT conventions as the region from the conserved cysteine to phenylalanine. To get clonality, Shannon entropy was normalized by log2 of the number of productive unique TCRs and the result was subtracted from 1. CD4 or CD8 identity of scalp clones was inferred by cross-referencing scalp TCRbeta sequences with sorted blood CD4 and CD8 repertoires. The table was pulled from immuneACCESS by TCRdb, which kept in-frame rearrangements only. Such tables lose some clones; where checked, under half of the loss comes from unresolved V genes, and the rest has no known cause. V and J calls and clone size come straight from that table; D and trimming were deduced from the DNA. This sample gives roughly 170,000 clones in total; about three fifths of them show up just once. The ten largest account for around 13% of the sample.

Interpreted using the paper, the time point label stands for: roughly 24 weeks on oral tofacitinib. The treatment or condition label of this sample denotes: oral pan-JAK inhibitor, 5-10 mg twice daily. Lesional scalp punch biopsies and peripheral blood were collected from alopecia areata patients. PBMCs were isolated by density centrifugation and stained for CD3, CD4 and CD8, after which CD4+ and CD8+ T cells were sorted on a FACSAria. Inclusive of the bounding cysteine and phenylalanine, the CDR3 is 16 residues long. Solely the CDR3 DNA is kept, with 48 bases framed from the first base. Deletion took 1 base off V and 4 bases off J, with a span of 17 bases between the germline ends. From the germline V gene, CDR1 is SGHVS and CDR2 is FQNEAQ.

Specimen: CD8+ T cells sorted from blood, collected at week 24, from a patient treated with tofacitinib. This clonotype originated in a human donor with alopecia areata. This receptor chain uses TRBV7-8 and TRBJ2-7; the D gene assignment is ambiguous. The CDR3 reads as follows: CASSLEASGGVYEQYF. Here is the DNA: TGTGCCAGCAGCTTAGAAGCGTCTGGTGGGGTATACGAGCAGTACTTC. The CDR3 plus the reference TRBV7-8 and TRBJ2-7 genes for the other parts give the full variable domain: GAGVSQSPRYKVAKRGQDVALRCDPISGHVSLFWYQQALGQGPEFLTYFQNEAQLDKSGLPSDRFFAERPEGSVSTLKIQRTQQEDSAVYLCASSLEASGGVYEQYFGPGTRLTVT.